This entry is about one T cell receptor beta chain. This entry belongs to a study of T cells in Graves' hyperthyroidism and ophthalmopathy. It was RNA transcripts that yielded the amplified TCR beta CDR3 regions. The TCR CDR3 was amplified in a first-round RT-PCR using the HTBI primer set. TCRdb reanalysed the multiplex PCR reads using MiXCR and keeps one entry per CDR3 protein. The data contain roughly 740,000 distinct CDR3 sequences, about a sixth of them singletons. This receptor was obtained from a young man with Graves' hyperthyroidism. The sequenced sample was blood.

The CDR3 is CASGLPRQGPGELFF. CDR3 DNA sequence: TGTGCTAGTGGTTTGCCTCGACAGGGCCCCGGGGAGCTGTTTTTT. The chain links TRBV12-5 to TRBJ2-2; 7 bases agree with TRBD1. The V and J ends lost 2 bases and 6 bases, in that order; junction bases with no gene match: 6. CDR1 and CDR2 (germline): LGHNT, FRNRAP. The CDR3 totals 15 residues. Supplemented by reference TRBV12-5 and TRBJ2-2, the full variable domain reads DARVTQTPRHKVTEMGQEVTMRCQPILGHNTVFWYRQTMMQGLELLAYFRNRAPLDDSGMPKDRFSAEMPDATLATLKIQPSEPRDSAVYFCASGLPRQGPGELFFGEGSRLTVL.